These 28 T cell receptor beta chains were all obtained from the same sample, sequenced in a study of immune cell composition in non-small cell lung cancer. Using immunoSEQ multiplex PCR, the repertoire was profiled, and TCRdb retains in-frame clones only, with some absent. The sample lists 7,500 to 9,000 clones; under 70% were seen once. The normal lung sample lay at least 3 cm, and maximally far, from the tumour. The sequenced sample consisted of non-adjacent lung tissue. The receptor source for this set is a human donor with non-small cell lung cancer.

This rearrangement joins TRBV4-1 to TRBJ2-7; a possible D gene is TRBD2 (5 bases). The CDR3 extends over 15 amino acids. Trimming took 4 bases from V and 3 from J, leaving 16 bases between them. In germline, CDR1 is MGHRA, CDR2 YSYEKL. The CDR3 DNA follows: TGCGCCAGCAGCCGCCTATTTCGGGGAGACTACGAGCAGTACTTC. Translating it yields CASSRLFRGDYEQYF.

This clone occurred a few times. The rearrangement joins TRBV9 to TRBJ1-1; the D gene is possibly TRBD1 (6 bases). Germline CDR1 SGDLS, CDR2 YYNGEE. The V and J ends lost 3 bases and 1 base respectively, with 7 bases between them. This CDR3 is built from 13 residues. CDR3 sequence reads: CASSATGNTEAFF. The DNA of the CDR3 is TGTGCCAGCAGCGCGACAGGGAACACTGAAGCTTTCTTT.

This clone was seen more than once but under ten times. This chain connects TRBV19 to TRBJ1-6; tentatively, D is TRBD1 (5 bases). Trimming cost V 6 bases and J 3 bases, with 12 bases left between them. CDR1 and CDR2 (germline): LNHDA, SQIVND (reference sequence). The CDR3 has 15 amino acids. CDR3 DNA sequence: TGTGCCAGTAGGGCATTGGACAACTATAATTCACCCCTCCACTTT. This encodes CASRALDNYNSPLHF.

This rearrangement joins TRBV2 to TRBJ1-2; 11 bases are shared with TRBD1. V lost 8 bases to trimming and J lost 4 bases; unmatched junction nucleotides: 6. The CDR3 is 14 amino acids. Germline CDR1 and CDR2: SNHLY and FYNNEI. The CDR3 nucleotides read TGTGCCAGCGTGGGACAGGGGGAACCCTATGGCTACACCTTC. Protein product: CASVGQGEPYGYTF.

The genes are TRBV29-1 and TRBJ2-3; D unresolved. Germline V gives CDR1 SQVTM, CDR2 ANQGSEA. Trimming left V 4 bases short and J 0 bases short, with 8 bases between. This CDR3 contains 13 residues. The CDR3: CSVVGQSTDTQYF. The CDR3 DNA reads TGCAGCGTTGTTGGTCAGAGCACAGATACGCAGTATTTT.

The chain recombines TRBV10-3 with TRBJ1-5, with a tentative D call TRBD1 (5 bases). Germline V gives CDR1 ENHRY, CDR2 SYGVKD. V shed 2 bases and J shed 7 bases, with 15 bases lying between them. This CDR3 is built from 15 residues. DNA for the CDR3: TGTGCCATCAGTGAGGCCTTGGGGGAGGTGCAGCCCCAGCATTTT. This codes for CAISEALGEVQPQHF.

The chain joins TRBV4-1 to TRBJ2-5; 12 bases agree with TRBD2. The CDR3 is 18 residues long. Germline-derived CDR1 and CDR2 are MGHRA and YSYEKL. With V trimmed by 3 bases and J by 2 bases, 10 bases remained unmatched. This CDR3 is CASSQGPSGGAGQETQYF. The CDR3 nucleotides read TGCGCCAGCAGCCAGGGACCTAGCGGGGGGGCGGGTCAAGAGACCCAGTACTTC.

The genes are TRBV7-2 and TRBJ2-7, with 7 bases identical to TRBD2. Germline V lookup: CDR1 SGHTA, CDR2 FQGNSA. The CDR3 has 14 residues. With 2 bases clipped from V and 3 bases from J, the junction kept 4 bases outside the gene matches. As DNA, the CDR3 is TGTGCCAGCAGCTTATCCAGGGACTACTACGAGCAGTACTTC. This codes for CASSLSRDYYEQYF.

The genes are TRBV2 and TRBJ1-3, with D unresolved. The CDR3 contains 14 residues. Germline V gives CDR1 SNHLY, CDR2 FYNNEI. Deletions cut 4 bases from V and 0 bases from J, with 7 bases between. The CDR3 coding sequence is TGTGCCAGCAGTGGTGGGCTCTCTGGAAACACCATATATTTT. It translates to CASSGGLSGNTIYF.

The rearrangement uses TRBV19 and TRBJ2-2; maybe TRBD1 (5 bases). Trimming stripped 4 bases from V and 4 bases from J, with 10 bases between. CDR3 length: 14 amino acids. Germline V lookup: CDR1 LNHDA, CDR2 SQIVND (reference sequence). DNA for the CDR3: TGTGCCAGTAGTAATAGGCAGGGCACCGGGGAGCTGTTTTTT. It is translated as CASSNRQGTGELFF.

V and J are TRBV18 and TRBJ2-3, with 8 bases identical to TRBD2. This CDR3 contains 15 residues. Germline values: CDR1 KGHSH, CDR2 LQKENI. The J segment lost 1 base and the V segment lost 6 bases, leaving 6 bases of the junction unmatched. The chain's CDR3 is CASSLSGVGTDTQYF. The CDR3 DNA sequence: TGTGCCAGCTCTCTTAGCGGGGTGGGCACAGATACGCAGTATTTT.

V gene TRBV2 combines with J gene TRBJ1-5; 9 bases agree with TRBD1. This CDR3 comprises 15 residues. The V gene end was trimmed by 5 bases and the J gene end by 6 bases; junction bases not matched to a gene: 8. Germline V CDR1 and CDR2: SNHLY, FYNNEI. In DNA form, the CDR3 reads TGTGCCAGCAGTCCCGACAGGGGGGTAGGTCAGCCCCAGCATTTT. Its protein is CASSPDRGVGQPQHF.

The rearrangement uses TRBV27 and TRBJ1-4, with 11 bases matching TRBD1. This CDR3 region has 16 residues. The V segment lost 8 bases and the J segment 8 bases; nucleotides outside the gene matches: 13. Germline CDR1 and CDR2: MNHEY and SMNVEV (reference sequence). CDR3 sequence: CASGQGATSAGEKLFF. As DNA, the CDR3 is TGTGCCAGCGGACAGGGGGCTACCTCGGCGGGAGAAAAACTGTTTTTT.

The chain carries TRBV11-2 and TRBJ2-3; 9 nucleotides line up with TRBD2. The V gene end was trimmed by 4 bases and the J gene end by 2 bases; junction bases not matched to a gene: 10. This CDR3 has 17 residues. Germline V gene lookup returns CDR1 SGHAT and CDR2 FQNNGV. The CDR3 DNA follows: TGTGCCAGCAGCTCCCGAACGGGACTAGCCCTCACAGATACGCAGTATTTT. Residues: CASSSRTGLALTDTQYF.

V is TRBV6-1 and J is TRBJ2-7, with D perhaps matching TRBD2 (5 bases). Between the trimmed V and J ends, which lost 1 base and 2 bases, there was a span of 9 bases. CDR3 length: 14 amino acids. Germline CDR1 MNHNS, CDR2 SASEGT. The CDR3 nucleotides read TGTGCCAGCAGTGAAGATACGGGGACCTACGAGCAGTACTTC. This gives the protein CASSEDTGTYEQYF.

In its sample, this clone was seen a few times. J is TRBJ1-5 and V is TRBV9; no firm D call. The CDR3 is 16 amino acids. CDR1 and CDR2 from the germline V gene are SGDLS and YYNGEE. V lost 0 bases and J 5 bases, leaving 15 bases between the germline ends. CDR3 in DNA: TGTGCCAGCAGCGTAGTGGACTGGGTAATTCATCAGCCCCAGCATTTT. Its protein is CASSVVDWVIHQPQHF.

V usage is TRBV10-1 and J usage is TRBJ1-1, with 7 bases matching TRBD1. J was trimmed by 11 bases and V by 7 bases; bases with no gene match: 13. This CDR3 region has 13 residues. The germline V gene has CDR1 WNHNN and CDR2 SYGVQD (reference sequence). The CDR3 nucleotides read TGCGCCAGCATGAGAGGGGGCGGTGAGCCGGCTTTCTTT. Protein product: CASMRGGGEPAFF.

The rearrangement joins TRBV4-1 to TRBJ1-1, with 7 positions matching TRBD1. Trimming removed 4 bases from V and 2 bases from J; junction bases left unmatched: 10. The CDR3 contains 16 residues. Germline V CDR1 and CDR2: MGHRA, YSYEKL. CDR3 in DNA: TGCGCCAGCAGCCCCCCAACGAGGGGGCCAAACACTGAAGCTTTCTTT. The encoded protein is CASSPPTRGPNTEAFF.

The chain links TRBV10-1 to TRBJ1-4; 8 bases map to TRBD1. The CDR3 totals 16 residues. CDR1 and CDR2 (germline): WNHNN, SYGVQD (reference sequence). With 5 bases clipped from V and 1 base from J, the junction kept 6 bases outside the gene matches. DNA for the CDR3: TGCGCCAGCAGTTGGACAGGGTATGGAACTAATGAAAAACTGTTTTTT. Translated: CASSWTGYGTNEKLFF.

Only a few counts were recorded for this clone. The chain is built from TRBV19 and TRBJ2-7, with 8 positions matching TRBD1. The junction had 8 bases not matched to a gene; V was cut back by 8 bases and J by 2 bases. The CDR3 is 14 residues long. The germline CDR1 and CDR2 sequences are LNHDA and SQIVND (reference sequence). CDR3 nucleotides: TGTGCCAGTTCGACAGGGGAGAGGACCTACGAGCAGTACTTC. Translating gives CASSTGERTYEQYF.

This sequence joins TRBV2 and TRBJ1-5, with D tentatively TRBD1 (5 bases). Trimming removed 3 bases at V and 0 bases at J, with 12 bases between. The CDR3 runs 16 residues. Germline V gene data show CDR1 as SNHLY and CDR2 as FYNNEI. CDR3 nucleotides: TGTGCCAGCAGTGATTCCGGGGGGGATAGCAATCAGCCCCAGCATTTT. Protein sequence: CASSDSGGDSNQPQHF.

In this sample, this clone turned up once. The genes are TRBV6-6 and TRBJ1-1; 7 positions agree with TRBD1. There are 16 residues in the CDR3. V shed 7 bases and J 1 base; nucleotides not matched to a gene: 12. CDR1 is MNHNY, CDR2 SVGAGI, per germline (reference sequence). In DNA, the CDR3 is TGTGCCAGCACCTATTCCCCGACAGGGCAGAACACTGAAGCTTTCTTT. Its protein product is CASTYSPTGQNTEAFF.

The J gene is TRBJ2-7, the V gene TRBV13; D may be TRBD2 (5 bases). V lost 0 bases to trimming and J lost 2 bases, with 8 bases between them. The CDR3 is 14 amino acids. Germline V CDR1 and CDR2: PRHDT, FYEKMQ (reference sequence). CDR3 in amino acids: CASSLGEVPYEQYF. The CDR3 DNA follows: TGTGCCAGCAGCTTAGGGGAGGTTCCCTACGAGCAGTACTTC. Together with reference TRBV13 and TRBJ2-7, the CDR3 gives the full variable domain: AAGVIQSPRHLIKEKRETATLKCYPIPRHDTVYWYQQGPGQDPQFLISFYEKMQSDKGSIPDRFSAQQFSDYHSELNMSSLELGDSALYFCASSLGEVPYEQYFGPGTRLTVT.

The chain combines TRBV5-1 with TRBJ1-1; TRBD1 aligns across 12 bases. This CDR3 has 15 residues. V lost 3 bases, J lost 11 bases, and 11 bases stayed unmatched. Germline V gene lookup returns CDR1 SGHRS and CDR2 YFSETQ. CDR3 sequence: CASSSSGTGGRGAFF. The CDR3, as DNA: TGCGCCAGCAGCTCTTCCGGGACAGGGGGCAGGGGGGCTTTCTTT.

This clone was observed a few times. V usage is TRBV27 and J usage is TRBJ2-4; the match to TRBD1 covers 9 bases. The V and J ends lost 2 bases and 7 bases, in that order; junction bases with no gene match: 12. The CDR3 loop spans 17 amino acids. Germline V gene lookup returns CDR1 MNHEY and CDR2 SMNVEV (reference sequence). The CDR3 region has the DNA TGTGCCAGCAGTTTAACCCAGAGGGACAGGGAAAGGAACATTCAGTACTTC. Protein: CASSLTQRDRERNIQYF.

This clone was detected a few times. This chain joins TRBV5-6 and TRBJ2-7, with D possibly being TRBD1 (6 bases). The CDR3 is 14 residues long. Trimming stripped 1 base from V and 2 bases from J, with 10 bases between. The V gene's germline CDR1 is SGHDT and CDR2 YYEEEE. CDR3 region: CASSLNRVTYEQYF. CDR3 nucleotide sequence: TGTGCCAGCAGCTTGAACAGGGTTACCTACGAGCAGTACTTC.

This chain uses TRBV7-9 with TRBJ2-7, with a possible D match to TRBD1 (5 bases). The germline CDR1 and CDR2 sequences are SEHNR and FQNEAQ (reference sequence). Trimming cost V 5 bases and J 2 bases, with 16 bases left between them. The CDR3 spans 15 residues. The CDR3 reads CASSLVDRGAYEQYF. Here the CDR3 DNA reads TGTGCCAGCAGCCTAGTCGACAGAGGAGCCTACGAGCAGTACTTC.

This clone counts as medium-sized. The chain links TRBV7-9 to TRBJ2-1; D gene ambiguous. V lost 7 bases and J 1 base, leaving 11 bases between the germline ends. Germline values: CDR1 SEHNR, CDR2 FQNEAQ (reference sequence). The CDR3 extends over 14 amino acids. The CDR3 reads CASNVIGSYNEQFF. The CDR3 DNA sequence: TGTGCCAGCAATGTTATCGGTTCCTACAATGAGCAGTTCTTC. The whole variable domain, filled in from reference TRBV7-9 and TRBJ2-1, reads DTGVSQNPRHKITKRGQNVTFRCDPISEHNRLYWYRQTLGQGPEFLTYFQNEAQLEKSRLLSDRFSAERPKGSFSTLEIQRTEQGDSAMYLCASNVIGSYNEQFFGPGTRLTVL.